The 15 T cell receptor beta chains below were found in one sample sequenced in a study of CD8 T cells in ankylosing spondylitis. TCRdb re-derived calls from the 5' RACE reads in MiXCR, one entry per CDR3 protein. The sample holds about 750,000 distinct CDR3 sequences, roughly 19% seen once. The antigens of these receptors remain unknown. Study conclusions and caveats: Ankylosing spondylitis blood appeared to be characterized by a TCR beta motif of roughly eight highly homologous variants.

Sequencing was done on a sample of blood, either unsorted or a sorted T cell fraction (not recorded which). Source of these receptors: a male donor with ankylosing spondylitis.

This clonotype has at least ten counts. The genes are TRBV20-1 and TRBJ2-2; no clear D gene. CDR3 size: 17 residues. Trimming removed 0 bases at V and 0 bases at J, with 14 bases between. CDR1 and CDR2 (germline): DFQATT, SNEGSKA (reference sequence). DNA of the CDR3: TGCAGTGCTAGAGATCTTGGGCGGAGATCGAACACCGGGGAGCTGTTTTTT. Translated: CSARDLGRRSNTGELFF.

This clonotype was seen only a few times. The chain has TRBV7-3 and TRBJ1-2; 10 bases agree with TRBD1. The CDR3 is 13 amino acids. Germline V CDR1 and CDR2: SGHTA, FQGTGA. J lost 6 bases, V lost 6 bases, and 4 bases had no gene match. The CDR3 DNA is TGTGCCAGCAGTTCGACAGGGGGCAATGGCTACACCTTC. Its protein is CASSSTGGNGYTF.

This clonotype was picked up a small number of times. This rearrangement joins TRBV18 to TRBJ1-1, with TRBD1 as a possible D gene (6 bases). V lost 3 bases and J lost 3, with 14 bases in between. Germline V gives CDR1 KGHSH, CDR2 LQKENI. The CDR3 loop spans 15 amino acids. CDR3 DNA sequence: TGTGCCAGCTCACCGGGACAAAAAGGAGACACTGAAGCTTTCTTT. Amino acids: CASSPGQKGDTEAFF.

This clonotype was observed many times. The chain recombines TRBV29-1 with TRBJ2-6; D is ambiguous. This CDR3 is 13 amino acids long. V was cut by 6 bases and J by 0 bases, with 6 bases left in between. Germline V lookup: CDR1 SQVTM, CDR2 ANQGSEA. In DNA form, the CDR3 reads TGCAGCGTCACACTCTCTGGGGCCAACGTCCTGACTTTC. As protein: CSVTLSGANVLTF.

CDR3 residues: CASSLIRDTDTQYF. The CDR3 nucleotides are TGCGCCAGCAGCTTGATCAGGGACACAGATACGCAGTATTTT. The genes are TRBV5-1 and TRBJ2-3; perhaps TRBD1 as D (5 bases). The CDR3 length is 14 residues. Trimming took 1 base from V and 2 from J, leaving 8 bases between them. The germline V gene has CDR1 SGHRS and CDR2 YFSETQ.

This clonotype was counted only a few times. The V gene is TRBV27, the J gene TRBJ2-2; D is undetermined. Trimming took off 10 bases at V and 2 bases at J, with 17 bases between the two ends. CDR1 is MNHEY, CDR2 SMNVEV, per germline (reference sequence). The CDR3 covers 15 residues. CDR3 nucleotide sequence: TGTGCCACCAACCAGTCGCCACGTAACACCGGGGAGCTGTTTTTT. This translates into CATNQSPRNTGELFF.

V and J are TRBV5-1 and TRBJ2-7; 11 bases align to TRBD1. Germline V gene lookup returns CDR1 SGHRS and CDR2 YFSETQ. The CDR3 consists of 14 residues. With 4 bases clipped from V and 3 bases from J, the junction kept 3 bases outside the gene matches. CDR3 sequence: CASSRTGGNYEQYF. CDR3 DNA sequence: TGCGCCAGCAGCCGGACAGGGGGCAACTACGAGCAGTACTTC.

The V gene is TRBV20-1, the J gene TRBJ2-1; D is undetermined. The CDR3 has 14 amino acids. Looked up from germline, CDR1 is DFQATT and CDR2 is SNEGSKA (reference sequence). Trimming took off 3 bases at V and 4 bases at J, with 13 bases between the two ends. DNA of the CDR3: TGCAGTGCTAGTCATCAGCTTTCGTACAATGAGCAGTTCTTC. As protein: CSASHQLSYNEQFF.

A word on this clonotype: The junction and the germline gene differ at one end; a read error may be behind it. V and J are TRBV7-9 and TRBJ1-1; D is undetermined. There are 14 residues in the CDR3. The germline gives CDR1 SEHNR, CDR2 FQNEAQ (reference sequence). The DNA for the CDR3 is TGTGCCAACAGCTTAGCCGGAGGGAACACTGAAGCTTTCTTT. Protein product: CANSLAGGNTEAFF.

This clonotype was observed a handful of times. The rearrangement joins TRBV11-3 to TRBJ1-1; 7 positions agree with TRBD1. From germline, CDR1 is SGHNT and CDR2 YENEEA. The CDR3 contains 14 residues. V lost 3 bases and J lost 5; bases outside the gene matches: 6. The CDR3 DNA reads TGTGCCAGCAGCTTTAAGACAGGGACTACTGAAGCTTTCTTT. It encodes CASSFKTGTTEAFF.

The genes are TRBV5-6 and TRBJ2-4; D perhaps matches TRBD1 (6 bases). V was pared by 3 bases and J by 0 bases, with 16 bases between. CDR3 length equals 17 residues. Germline V lookup: CDR1 SGHDT, CDR2 YYEEEE. The CDR3 bases are TGTGCCAGCAGCTCGCCCTTAACAGGGATAGCCAAAAACATTCAGTACTTC. Translated: CASSSPLTGIAKNIQYF.

This chain connects TRBV28 to TRBJ2-7; TRBD2 matches at 7 bases. Germline CDR1 MDHEN, CDR2 SYDVKM. The CDR3 consists of 16 residues. J gave up 0 bases and V 5 bases, and 10 bases lay outside the gene matches. The CDR3 sequence is CASSTSTAGVSYEQYF. Written as DNA, the CDR3 is TGTGCCAGCAGTACCTCGACGGCGGGAGTCTCCTACGAGCAGTACTTC.

There are a few counts of this clonotype. The chain has TRBV4-2 and TRBJ1-3; D gene unclear. Germline-derived CDR1 and CDR2 are LGHNA and YNFKEQ. The CDR3 has 17 residues. V lost 1 base to trimming and J lost 0 bases, with 13 bases between them. The DNA of the CDR3 is TGTGCCAGCAGCCAAGTAGGGAGAGCCTACTCTGGAAACACCATATATTTT. It encodes CASSQVGRAYSGNTIYF.

This clonotype was counted many times. The genes are TRBV5-1 and TRBJ2-1, with 7 positions matching TRBD1. Germline V gives CDR1 SGHRS, CDR2 YFSETQ. This CDR3 has 13 residues. J lost 5 bases, V lost 4 bases, and 3 bases had no gene match. For the CDR3, the DNA is TGCGCCAGCAGCAAAGGGACAGACAATGAGCAGTTCTTC. Translating gives CASSKGTDNEQFF.

This clonotype was counted only a few times. The rearrangement joins TRBV4-2 to TRBJ1-4, with TRBD1 as a possible D gene (5 bases). The CDR3 is 16 amino acids. Germline CDR1 and CDR2: LGHNA and YNFKEQ. V lost 0 bases to trimming and J lost 5 bases, with 13 bases between them. This CDR3 is CASSQDSGDGNEKLFF. The CDR3 DNA sequence: TGTGCCAGCAGCCAAGACTCTGGGGACGGCAATGAAAAACTGTTTTTT.